These 13 T cell receptor beta chains came from one sample sequenced in a study of T-cell reconstitution after alpha-beta-depleted transplantation in children. TCRbeta library preparation incorporated unique molecular identifiers. MiXCR was run by TCRdb on the PCR reads, yielding one entry per CDR3 protein. The sample includes hundreds of thousands of distinct CDR3 sequences, approximately 15% of them seen just once. This sample comprised PBMCs from the stem cell graft donor, obtained from the stem cell graft. The receptors derive from a human donor who donated a stem cell graft to a child with acute myeloid leukemia.

This clonotype occurred many times. The CDR3 DNA reads TGTGCCAGCAGTTTAGGCAGCTCCTACGAGCAGTACGTC. Encoded protein: CASSLGSSYEQYV. V usage is TRBV12-3 or TRBV12-4 and J usage is TRBJ2-7; D not resolved. Trimming removed 1 base at V and 0 bases at J, with 4 bases between. The CDR3 has 13 amino acids.

This clonotype showed up many times. The chain links TRBV7-9 to TRBJ2-5; 10 bases are shared with TRBD1. The germline gives CDR1 SEHNR, CDR2 FQNEAQ (reference sequence). V was clipped by 11 bases and J by 1 base; unmatched bases: 7. This CDR3 comprises 14 residues. The CDR3 here is CAVQDRGRQETQYF. CDR3 DNA: TGTGCCGTTCAAGACAGGGGGCGCCAAGAGACCCAGTACTTC. Based on the CDR3 plus reference TRBV7-9 and TRBJ2-5, the full variable domain is DTGVSQNPRHKITKRGQNVTFRCDPISEHNRLYWYRQTLGQGPEFLTYFQNEAQLEKSRLLSDRFSAERPKGSFSTLEIQRTEQGDSAMYLCAVQDRGRQETQYFGPGTRLLVL.

This clonotype has a count of ten or more. The V gene is TRBV20-1, the J gene TRBJ2-1; D is perhaps TRBD2 (5 bases). Germline CDR1 and CDR2: DFQATT and SNEGSKA (reference sequence). The CDR3 length is 15 residues. The V end lost 0 bases, the J end lost 6 bases, and 15 bases lay between the germline ends. The CDR3 loop reads CSARDPGLVFNEQFF. The CDR3 DNA sequence: TGCAGTGCTAGAGATCCAGGACTGGTCTTCAATGAGCAGTTCTTC.

This clonotype has a count of ten or more. The rearrangement joins TRBV7-2 to TRBJ2-3; 8 positions agree with TRBD2. With V trimmed by 0 bases and J by 3 bases, 2 bases remained unmatched. Germline V gene data show CDR1 as SGHTA and CDR2 as FQGNSA. The CDR3 consists of 15 residues. CDR3 sequence reads: CASSLARLATDTQYF. The CDR3 DNA follows: TGTGCCAGCAGCTTAGCGCGACTAGCGACAGATACGCAGTATTTT.

The CDR3 protein is CASSQVGRGPGELFF. The CDR3 DNA reads as TGCGCCAGCAGCCAAGTCGGGCGGGGGCCCGGGGAGCTGTTTTTT. The chain couples TRBV4-3 to TRBJ2-2; D is perhaps TRBD2 (7 bases). This CDR3 region has 15 residues. V was clipped by 1 base and J by 6 bases, with 12 bases between them. CDR1 LGHNA and CDR2 YSLEER come from the germline V gene.

This rearrangement joins TRBV5-1 to TRBJ1-1; D is uncertain. This CDR3 contains 16 residues. Germline lookup yields CDR1 SGHRS and CDR2 YFSETQ. V was pared by 0 bases and J by 0 bases, with 12 bases between. The CDR3 spells CASSLALKNLNTEAFF. For the CDR3, the DNA is TGCGCCAGCAGCTTGGCCCTGAAGAATCTGAACACTGAAGCTTTCTTT.

This clonotype was found many times. The V gene is TRBV7-2, the J gene TRBJ2-1, with 7 bases fitting TRBD1. The junction had 6 bases not matched to a gene; V was cut back by 4 bases and J by 3 bases. The CDR3 sequence is 15 residues long. CDR1 and CDR2 from the germline V gene are SGHTA and FQGNSA. CDR3 sequence (DNA): TGTGCCAGCAGCTCTAAAAGGACAGGCTACAATGAGCAGTTCTTC. Residues: CASSSKRTGYNEQFF.

The table lists this clonotype with a count of one. This chain links TRBV15 with TRBJ2-7, with D uncertain. Germline CDR1 is LNHNV and CDR2 is YYDKDF (reference sequence). The CDR3 contains 14 residues. Here the CDR3 DNA reads TGTGCCACCAGCAGCGAACAGTCCCTCTACAAGCAGTACGTC. Encoded protein: CATSSEQSLYKQYV.

The chain is built from TRBV12-3 or TRBV12-4 and TRBJ1-2; D uncertain. V gave up 1 base and J gave up 5 bases, with 14 bases separating them. The CDR3 contains 15 residues. The CDR3 DNA reads as TGTGCCAGCAGTTTAGAAGCCCCGATAGGATATGGCTACACCTTC. Encoded protein: CASSLEAPIGYGYTF.

Details on this clonotype: This may be a read error, as it is one base from a much larger clone. CDR3 nucleotides: TGTGCCAGCGGTTCCCTCCTAAGAAACAGGGGGCCCTACAATGAGCAGTTCTTC. Protein sequence: CASGSLLRNRGPYNEQFF. J is TRBJ2-1 and V is TRBV6-2 or TRBV6-3; 9 bases align to TRBD1. CDR1 MNHEY and CDR2 SVGEGT come from the germline V gene. This CDR3 is built from 18 residues. V lost 8 bases, J lost 2 bases, and 16 bases stayed unmatched.

Regarding this clonotype: A much larger clone lies a single base off, so this may be a read error. The V and J genes are TRBV7-9 and TRBJ1-2, with D perhaps matching TRBD1 (5 bases). The CDR3 is 12 amino acids. In germline, CDR1 is SEHNR, CDR2 FQNEAQ (reference sequence). In DNA form, the CDR3 reads TGTGCCAGCAGCGAATCAGGGTATGGCTTCACCTTC. This encodes CASSESGYGFTF.

This chain links TRBV5-8 with TRBJ2-6; D is uncertain. Germline V lookup: CDR1 SGHTS, CDR2 YDEGEE. V lost 9 bases and J lost 1, with 17 bases in between. The CDR3 has 16 residues. The CDR3 region is CAMGLPISSGANVLTF. The CDR3 nucleotides are TGTGCCATGGGCCTTCCGATCTCATCTGGGGCCAACGTCCTGACTTTC.

This sequence joins TRBV19 and TRBJ1-1; the D is unclear. The V gene lost 3 bases and the J gene lost 1 base, with 15 bases spanning the gap. The CDR3 extends over 16 amino acids. Looked up from germline, CDR1 is LNHDA and CDR2 is SQIVND (reference sequence). CDR3 region: CASSIPGSAGNTEAFF. In DNA, the CDR3 is TGTGCCAGTAGTATTCCCGGATCCGCAGGGAACACTGAAGCTTTCTTT. Full variable domain (remainder filled in from reference TRBV19 and TRBJ1-1): DGGITQSPKYLFRKEGQNVTLSCEQNLNHDAMYWYRQDPGQGLRLIYYSQIVNDFQKGDIAEGYSVSREKKESFPLTVTSAQKNPTAFYLCASSIPGSAGNTEAFFGQGTRLTVV.